These 21 T cell receptor beta chains were sequenced from one sample in a study of neurological immune-mediated disorders. MiXCR, applied by TCRdb to the 5' RACE reads, yields one record per CDR3 protein. Of about 52,000 distinct CDR3 sequences in the sample, 3% to 4.5% were seen once. The sequenced sample was PBMCs. The receptors come from a man aged 55 to 70 with multiple sclerosis.

This clonotype was counted at least ten times. This rearrangement joins TRBV29-1 to TRBJ1-4, with TRBD1 identical over 9 bases. This CDR3 has 13 residues. Germline trimming cut 7 bases from V and 6 bases from J; bases unmatched to any gene: 6. Looked up from germline, CDR1 is SQVTM and CDR2 is ANQGSEA. As DNA, the CDR3 is TGCAGCGCCCGGACAGGGGATCATGAAAAACTGTTTTTT. This encodes CSARTGDHEKLFF.

The rearrangement uses TRBV10-1 and TRBJ2-5, with TRBD1 identical over 9 bases. The CDR3 runs to 16 residues. Unmatched junction bases numbered 9, after V lost 2 bases and J lost 5 bases. Per the germline V gene, CDR1 is WNHNN and CDR2 is SYGVQD (reference sequence). The CDR3 DNA follows: TGCGCCAGCAGTGAGCCGGGACAGGGAACCGGGGAGACCCAGTACTTC. Protein product: CASSEPGQGTGETQYF.

This clonotype was seen ten or more times. The chain carries TRBV5-5 and TRBJ2-1; perhaps TRBD2 as D (6 bases). This CDR3 has 15 residues. The germline V gene has CDR1 SGHKS and CDR2 YYEKEE (reference sequence). Trimming left V 0 bases short and J 4 bases short, with 11 bases between. The CDR3 sequence is CASSLDREKYNEQFF. The DNA of the CDR3 is TGTGCCAGCAGCTTGGACCGGGAGAAATACAATGAGCAGTTCTTC.

This clonotype was recorded at least ten times. The chain links TRBV20-1 to TRBJ1-1, with a possible D match to TRBD1 (6 bases). Looked up from germline, CDR1 is DFQATT and CDR2 is SNEGSKA (reference sequence). V was cut by 6 bases and J by 4 bases, with 15 bases left in between. This CDR3 spans 13 amino acids. CDR3 coding DNA: TGCAGTGCAAACAGGGAGGCGACCACTGAAGCTTTCTTT. Residues: CSANREATTEAFF.

This clonotype showed up many times. The chain links TRBV20-1 to TRBJ2-1; 8 nucleotides agree with TRBD2. Germline V gene data show CDR1 as DFQATT and CDR2 as SNEGSKA (reference sequence). V dropped 1 base and J dropped 6; count of bases not matched to a gene: 5. This CDR3 contains 14 residues. CDR3 region: CSARVAGGANEQFF. Written as DNA, the CDR3 is TGCAGTGCTAGAGTTGCGGGAGGTGCCAATGAGCAGTTCTTC.

This clonotype was observed many times. The chain is built from TRBV28 and TRBJ2-2, with a tentative D call TRBD1 (6 bases). Germline loops: CDR1 MDHEN, CDR2 SYDVKM. The CDR3 runs 16 residues. V lost 5 bases and J 3 bases, leaving 16 bases between the germline ends. Here the CDR3 reads CASSTRQASDTGELFF. The CDR3 region has the DNA TGTGCCAGCAGTACTCGACAGGCGTCGGACACCGGGGAGCTGTTTTTT. The full variable domain, in which reference TRBV28 and TRBJ2-2 provide the parts outside the CDR3, is DVKVTQSSRYLVKRTGEKVFLECVQDMDHENMFWYRQDPGLGLRLIYFSYDVKMKEKGDIPEGYSVSREKKERFSLILESASTNQTSMYLCASSTRQASDTGELFFGEGSRLTVL.

In its sample, this clonotype was seen many times. The rearrangement joins TRBV14 to TRBJ2-1, with a tentative D call TRBD1 (5 bases). Germline V gives CDR1 SGHDN, CDR2 FVKESK. The germline V and J ends were trimmed by 4 bases and 5 bases, with 9 bases remaining between them. This CDR3 is built from 13 residues. This chain's CDR3 is CASSRGLNNEQFF. The DNA for the CDR3 is TGTGCCAGCAGCCGGGGCTTAAACAATGAGCAGTTCTTC.

Ten or more counts support this clonotype. This rearrangement joins TRBV5-6 to TRBJ2-1; D is ambiguous. The CDR3 runs 17 residues. V was pared by 0 bases and J by 0 bases, with 13 bases between. From germline, CDR1 is SGHDT and CDR2 YYEEEE. DNA of the CDR3: TGTGCCAGCAGCTTGGTGGGCGAGCGAAGCTCCTACAATGAGCAGTTCTTC. It encodes CASSLVGERSSYNEQFF.

This clonotype has at least ten counts. The CDR3 does not close with the conserved phenylalanine or tryptophan, likely indicating a read error. The J gene is TRBJ1-1, the V gene TRBV15; D is uncertain. Germline CDR1 LNHNV, CDR2 YYDKDF (reference sequence). The length of the CDR3 is 13 residues. V was trimmed by 3 bases and J by 8 bases, leaving 13 bases between them. As DNA, the CDR3 is TGTGCCACCAGCAGTGGTGAAGACTCCGAAGCTTTCAAT. This codes for CATSSGEDSEAFN.

Many counts were recorded for this clonotype. The chain carries TRBV5-1 and TRBJ2-3; D not certain. The germline gives CDR1 SGHRS, CDR2 YFSETQ. V was clipped by 0 bases and J by 6 bases, with 14 bases between them. The length of the CDR3 is 15 residues. The CDR3 DNA sequence: TGCGCCAGCAGCTTGGGTAGGGCGCCGGGCGATACGCAGTATTTT. Amino acid sequence: CASSLGRAPGDTQYF.

This clonotype showed up many times. CDR3 sequence: CASSITFGGPVYEQYF. The CDR3 bases are TGTGCCAGCAGTATAACTTTCGGAGGGCCGGTCTACGAGCAGTACTTC. The chain links TRBV27 to TRBJ2-7; maybe TRBD2 (6 bases). In germline, CDR1 is MNHEY, CDR2 SMNVEV (reference sequence). The V and J ends lost 5 bases and 3 bases respectively, with 20 bases between them. This CDR3 comprises 16 residues.

This clonotype was recorded at least ten times. This sequence joins TRBV5-1 and TRBJ2-1; 8 bases agree with TRBD1. From germline, CDR1 is SGHRS and CDR2 YFSETQ. The length of the CDR3 is 15 residues. J gave up 8 bases and V 0 bases, and 7 bases lay outside the gene matches. CDR3 sequence reads: CASSLGTGIRDEQFF. CDR3 bases: TGCGCCAGCAGCTTGGGGACAGGGATCCGGGATGAGCAGTTCTTC.

The chain couples TRBV20-1 to TRBJ2-1, with D perhaps matching TRBD1 or TRBD2 (5 bases each). The CDR3 is 13 residues long. With 6 bases removed from V and 9 bases from J, the gap between germline ends came to 18 bases. CDR1 and CDR2 (germline): DFQATT, SNEGSKA (reference sequence). CDR3 sequence: CSAGALRASEQFF. The CDR3, as DNA: TGCAGTGCCGGGGCGTTGAGGGCCAGTGAGCAGTTCTTC.

This clonotype was detected ten times or more. The chain has TRBV5-1 and TRBJ2-3, with D perhaps matching TRBD2 (6 bases). Germline CDR1 and CDR2: SGHRS and YFSETQ. Between the trimmed V and J ends, which lost 1 base and 4 bases, there was a span of 7 bases. CDR3 length equals 13 residues. CDR3 DNA: TGCGCCAGCAGCTTGCCGGGGGCAGATACGCAGTATTTT. It codes for CASSLPGADTQYF.

Many counts were recorded for this clonotype. The chain uses TRBV25-1 and TRBJ1-2, with TRBD1 matching 7 bases. Per the germline V gene, CDR1 is MGHDK and CDR2 is SYGVNS. V shed 8 bases and J 1 base; nucleotides not matched to a gene: 13. This CDR3 is 16 amino acids long. DNA for the CDR3: TGTGCCAGCCGGGATCACACAGGGGACCATAACTATGGCTACACCTTC. Translating gives CASRDHTGDHNYGYTF.

There are many counts of this clonotype. The rearrangement joins TRBV20-1 to TRBJ2-7; 8 nucleotides align to TRBD2. CDR1 DFQATT and CDR2 SNEGSKA come from the germline V gene (reference sequence). The length of the CDR3 is 15 residues. Trimming cost V 0 bases and J 5 bases; bases outside gene matches: 9. The CDR3 DNA reads as TGCAGTGCTAGAGATTATACGGGAGGGCCCCACGAGCAGTACTTC. Amino acid sequence: CSARDYTGGPHEQYF.

In its sample, this clonotype was seen many times. The chain has TRBV5-1 and TRBJ1-2; 7 positions agree with TRBD1. The J segment lost 13 bases and the V segment lost 4 bases, leaving 13 bases of the junction unmatched. Germline V gene sequence: CDR1 SGHRS, CDR2 YFSETQ. The CDR3 length is 13 residues. The CDR3 loop reads CASSLGDSHLPTF. The CDR3 nucleotides are TGCGCCAGCAGCCTAGGGGACAGCCACCTCCCCACCTTC.

This clonotype occurred many times. The chain combines TRBV29-1 with TRBJ1-1; D uncertain. Germline V lookup: CDR1 SQVTM, CDR2 ANQGSEA. This CDR3 contains 11 residues. V dropped 8 bases and J dropped 4 bases, with 11 bases sitting between them. The CDR3, as DNA: TGCAGCTCCATGGACGGCACTGAAGCTTTCTTT. Protein sequence: CSSMDGTEAFF.

This clonotype has ten or more counts. The J gene is TRBJ1-2, the V gene TRBV24-1; no definite D call. Trimming stripped 5 bases from V and 8 bases from J, with 11 bases between. The germline V gene has CDR1 KGHDR and CDR2 SFDVKD. The CDR3 spans 12 residues. This CDR3 is CATSVRGSGYTF. The CDR3 bases are TGTGCCACCAGTGTCAGAGGATCCGGCTACACCTTC.

This clonotype was detected many times. DNA of the CDR3: TGTGCGAAACAAGACAGGTCCTACAATGAGCAGTTCTTC. It encodes CAKQDRSYNEQFF. The gene calls are TRBV7-2 and TRBJ2-1, with D possibly matching TRBD1 (6 bases). Germline-derived CDR1 and CDR2 are SGHTA and FQGNSA. The CDR3 totals 13 residues.

This clonotype was seen repeatedly, ten times or more. The rearrangement joins TRBV15 to TRBJ1-1; D is ambiguous. Per germline, CDR1 LNHNV and CDR2 YYDKDF (reference sequence). This CDR3 has 14 amino acids. The ends were cut back, 0 bases at V and 0 bases at J, with 5 bases in the middle. The CDR3 coding sequence is TGTGCCACCAGCAGAGATCGGCTGAACACTGAAGCTTTCTTT. Translation gives CATSRDRLNTEAFF.